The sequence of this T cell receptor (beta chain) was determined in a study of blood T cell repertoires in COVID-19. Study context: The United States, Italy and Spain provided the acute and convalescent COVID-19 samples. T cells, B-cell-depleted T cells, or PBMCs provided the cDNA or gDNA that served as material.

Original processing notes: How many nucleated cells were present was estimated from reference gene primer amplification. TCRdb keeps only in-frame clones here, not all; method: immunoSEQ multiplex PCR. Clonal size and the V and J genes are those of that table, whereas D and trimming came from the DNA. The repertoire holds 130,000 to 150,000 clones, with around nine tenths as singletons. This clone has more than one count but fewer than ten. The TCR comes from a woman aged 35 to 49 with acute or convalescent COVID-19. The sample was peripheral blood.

This CDR3 is CASSLWGGLDPTQYF. In DNA, the CDR3 is TGTGCCAGCAGTTTATGGGGTGGGCTTGATCCTACGCAGTATTTT. The rearrangement uses TRBV28 and TRBJ2-3; no firm D call. The length of the CDR3 is 15 residues. Germline V gene data show CDR1 as MDHEN and CDR2 as SYDVKM. Trimming pared 0 bases from V and 8 bases from J, leaving 15 bases between.